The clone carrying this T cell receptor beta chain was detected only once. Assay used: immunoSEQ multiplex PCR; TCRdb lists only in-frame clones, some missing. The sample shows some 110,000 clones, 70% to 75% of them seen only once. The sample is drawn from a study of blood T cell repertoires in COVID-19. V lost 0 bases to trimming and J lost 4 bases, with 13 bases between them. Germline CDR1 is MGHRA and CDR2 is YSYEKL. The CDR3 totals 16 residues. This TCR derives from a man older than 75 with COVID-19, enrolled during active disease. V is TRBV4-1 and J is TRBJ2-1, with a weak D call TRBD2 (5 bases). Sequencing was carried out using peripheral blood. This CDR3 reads CASSQDHSGGYNEQFF. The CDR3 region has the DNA TGCGCCAGCAGCCAAGATCACAGCGGAGGTTACAATGAGCAGTTCTTC.